The clone carrying this T cell receptor (beta chain) was detected once. This table comes from immunoSEQ multiplex PCR, and its TCRdb copy is limited to in-frame clones, with some not included. The table shows more than 250,000 clones, with 75% to 85% occurring only once. This CDR3 contains 10 residues. CDR1 is SGHTS and CDR2 is YDEGEE in the germline V gene. Trimming pared 9 bases from V and 3 bases from J, leaving 7 bases between. These data belong to a study of blood T cell repertoires in COVID-19. The chain carries TRBV5-8 and TRBJ2-7; no clear D gene. Sequencing was done on a sample of peripheral blood. The TCR was taken from a man aged 50-60 years with active or convalescent COVID-19. The CDR3 protein is CANTVYEQYF. CDR3 in DNA: TGTGCCAACACAGTCTACGAGCAGTACTTC.